A selection of T cell receptor beta chains follows, all from one sample in a study of blood T cell repertoires in COVID-19. The repertoire was sequenced with immunoSEQ multiplex PCR; TCRdb's copy has only in-frame clones and lacks some. The table lists 250,000 or so clones, about 80% of them singletons. The sample consisted of peripheral blood. The receptors here all came from a man aged 25 to 40 who had recovered from COVID-19. The CDR3 runs from the conserved cysteine through the conserved F or W. The order of the fields is V gene, CDR3 protein.

TRBV12-3/TRBV12-4	CASIAGELFF
TRBV18	CASSQQRQASGAYNEQFF
TRBV10-3	CATLGGEGEQFF
TRBV4-1	CASSQAAGEEETQYF
TRBV12-3/TRBV12-4	CASSLASGPQHF
TRBV2	CASSPRGGLSYNEQFF
TRBV2	CASSPRRGYSNQPQHF
TRBV6-5	CASSYSMSRGFYGYTF
TRBV4-1	CASSQAGTKINGYTF
TRBV6-5	CASTQGQGGYTEAFF
TRBV7-6	CASSLSGGGSYNEQFF
TRBV11-1	CASSLASVAGGSTDTQYF
TRBV19	CASSMQGSTDTQYF
TRBV7-3	CASSGTSGAGELFF
TRBV18	CASSQGRETQYF
TRBV10-2	CASSESRGGPVNEQFF
TRBV27	CASSLSWVTGPNSPLHF
TRBV7-9	CASSLAEGPRAFF
TRBV5-6	CASSGRDRASEAFF
TRBV4-2	CASSQDGAANTEAFF
TRBV7-2	CASSLPGFNNEQFF
TRBV2	CASSESRDGYTF
TRBV4-1	CASSQEGQGVFHGYTF
TRBV2	CASTGQGPWGEQYF
TRBV5-1	CASSLDASTDTQYF
TRBV19	CASSIYSQGTYGYTF
TRBV10-3	CAIRTEKETQYF
TRBV7-3	CASSRAAYNEQFF
TRBV7-7	CASSPRLAGGHSEQFF
TRBV13	CASSLAGYTGELFF
TRBV3-1/TRBV3-2	CASSDRYGYTF
TRBV4-1	CASSQNRGLYEQYF
TRBV28	CASSLRGWAAGNTIYF
TRBV7-9	CASSSGRGGDYNEQFF
TRBV5-8	CASSLGVGQLYGYTF
TRBV7-5	CVRRSPGGRWVNTEAFF
TRBV5-1	CASSPQVGSSGNTIYF
TRBV7-2	CASSLVAGRRGTGELFF
TRBV6-5	CASSLSGGEETQYF
TRBV15	CATSRDHNQPQHF
TRBV7-2	CASSSIRASPFQETQYF
TRBV6-5	CASRVGGPIETQYF
TRBV19	CASARDRVPTGELFF
TRBV3-1/TRBV3-2	CASSQSSNTIYF
TRBV14	CASSQLYGGRQANYGYTF
TRBV12-3/TRBV12-4	CASSRSGTGELFF
TRBV5-1	CASSLGTASSGNTIYF
TRBV18	CASSDSNSPLHF
TRBV10-3	CAISGVQGPGDVGSPLHF
TRBV27	CASSWRKTDTQYF
TRBV7-2	CASSSNSPLHF
TRBV5-1	CASSSAFRQGANYGYTF
TRBV10-3	CAITAGANQPQHF
TRBV3-1/TRBV3-2	CASSHLSAGTEAFF